The clone carrying this T cell receptor beta chain was counted between two and nine times. This entry is derived from a study of blood T cell repertoires in COVID-19. Here immunoSEQ multiplex PCR was the method, and the copy in TCRdb shows in-frame clones only, minus some. This sample yields approximately 180,000 clones, of which nearly 90% are seen a single time; 20% to 25% belongs to the top ten. The germline V and J ends were trimmed by 3 bases and 6 bases, with 8 bases remaining between them. Germline V lookup: CDR1 SNHLY, CDR2 FYNNEI. CDR3 length equals 12 residues. This sequence joins TRBV2 and TRBJ1-1; D not resolved. The clonotype originates from a man aged 55 to 70 with active or convalescent COVID-19. The source material was peripheral blood. CDR3 DNA: TGTGCCAGCAGTGAGGGGAGAGCTGAAGCTTTCTTT. As protein: CASSEGRAEAFF.